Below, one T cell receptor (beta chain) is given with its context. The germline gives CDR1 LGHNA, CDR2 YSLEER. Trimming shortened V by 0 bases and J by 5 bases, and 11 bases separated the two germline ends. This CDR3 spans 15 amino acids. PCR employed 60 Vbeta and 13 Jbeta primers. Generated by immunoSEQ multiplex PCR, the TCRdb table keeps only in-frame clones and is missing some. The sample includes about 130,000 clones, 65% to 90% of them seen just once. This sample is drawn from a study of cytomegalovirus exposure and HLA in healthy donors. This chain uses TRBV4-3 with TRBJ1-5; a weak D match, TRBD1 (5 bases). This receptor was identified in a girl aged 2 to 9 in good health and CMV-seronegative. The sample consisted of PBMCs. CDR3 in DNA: TGCGCCAGCAGCCAAGATGGGGGAGGCGATCAGCCCCAGCATTTT. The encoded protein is CASSQDGGGDQPQHF.